This is a list of T cell receptor beta chains from one sample in a study of identical twins. TCRdb re-derived calls from the 5' RACE reads in MiXCR, one entry per CDR3 protein. Of 550,000 to 700,000 distinct CDR3 sequences listed, around 20% are singletons. The sample was also reused in another study, on T cells expressing NK-cell markers.

Sample: PBMCs. The receptor set was obtained from a woman aged 18-35 years in good health. CDR3s include the opening cysteine and the closing phenylalanine or tryptophan. Fields, in order: CDR3 DNA, CDR3 protein, V gene, J gene, D gene, clone size. D genes are given only for firm matches. For some rows the clone size is stated as once, few or many, or as a class when expanded; others skip it.

DNA: TGTGCCAGCAGCTTGGGGGGGGCAGGGTACACAGATACGCAGTATTTT
CDR3: CASSLGGAGYTDTQYF
V: TRBV5-6
J: TRBJ2-3
D: NA
size: many

DNA: TGTGCCAGCAGCACTATAGCGGGAGACCCCTCCGAGCAGTACTTC
CDR3: CASSTIAGDPSEQYF
V: TRBV12-3/TRBV12-4
J: TRBJ2-7
D: TRBD2
size: many

DNA: TGTGCCAGCACACCAATCCCGGGGACAGGGGGCAATGAGCAGTTCTTC
CDR3: CASTPIPGTGGNEQFF
V: TRBV6-2/TRBV6-3
J: TRBJ2-1
D: TRBD1
size: NA

DNA: TGTGCCAGCAACCTAGCGGGCTCTCACACAGATACGCAGTATTTT
CDR3: CASNLAGSHTDTQYF
V: TRBV9
J: TRBJ2-3
D: TRBD2
size: few

DNA: TGTGCCACCAGCCGCGGGAACTCCTACGAGCAGTACTTC
CDR3: CATSRGNSYEQYF
V: TRBV15
J: TRBJ2-7
D: NA
size: NA

DNA: TGCAGTGCTCTCCGGGACGGTGGCTACGAGCAGTACTTC
CDR3: CSALRDGGYEQYF
V: TRBV20-1
J: TRBJ2-7
D: NA
size: few

DNA: TGCGCCAGCAGCTTGACTAGCGTCAACGAGCAGTACTTC
CDR3: CASSLTSVNEQYF
V: TRBV5-1
J: TRBJ2-7
D: TRBD2
size: few

DNA: TGTGCCAGCAGCTTGGGTACACTACCCTCTGGGGCCAACGTCCTGACTTTC
CDR3: CASSLGTLPSGANVLTF
V: TRBV5-6
J: TRBJ2-6
D: NA
size: few

DNA: TGCAGTGCTAGTTTCGCAGGAACAGATACGCAGTATTTT
CDR3: CSASFAGTDTQYF
V: TRBV20-1
J: TRBJ2-3
D: NA
size: NA

DNA: TGTGCCAGCAGTACGGGGATCTACGAGCAGTACTTC
CDR3: CASSTGIYEQYF
V: TRBV25-1
J: TRBJ2-7
D: NA
size: few

DNA: TGTGCCAGCAGCCAGGCAAGAGGGACTAGCGGGACCTACGAGCAGTACTTC
CDR3: CASSQARGTSGTYEQYF
V: TRBV4-2
J: TRBJ2-7
D: TRBD2
size: NA

DNA: TGTGCCACCAGCAGAACCGGGACTAGTACAGATACGCAGTATTTT
CDR3: CATSRTGTSTDTQYF
V: TRBV15
J: TRBJ2-3
D: TRBD2
size: many

DNA: TGCGCCAGCAGCTTCAGAACAGGGGGCGGACAAGAGACCCAGTACTTC
CDR3: CASSFRTGGGQETQYF
V: TRBV5-1
J: TRBJ2-5
D: TRBD1
size: NA

DNA: TGCAGCGTTGAACGGGAGGGCATACACGAGCAGTACTTC
CDR3: CSVEREGIHEQYF
V: TRBV29-1
J: TRBJ2-7
D: TRBD2
size: NA

DNA: TGTGCCAGCAGCAGGGTTCAAGCCTACTACGAGCAGTACTTC
CDR3: CASSRVQAYYEQYF
V: TRBV5-6
J: TRBJ2-7
D: NA
size: NA

DNA: TGCGCCAGCAGCCAAGATAGGACAGGGGTGCAGACCCAGTACTTC
CDR3: CASSQDRTGVQTQYF
V: TRBV4-3
J: TRBJ2-5
D: TRBD1
size: few

DNA: TGCAGCGTTGAAGATCACGGGGTGGGCCGGGACAGGGGCCCTCGCGAGCAGTACTTC
CDR3: CSVEDHGVGRDRGPREQYF
V: TRBV29-1
J: TRBJ2-7
D: TRBD1
size: NA

DNA: TGTGCCAGCAGCCAAGATACCGGAGGGCCCGCAAGGTTCTTCTTT
CDR3: CASSQDTGGPARFFF
V: TRBV3-1
J: TRBJ1-1
D: NA
size: NA

DNA: TGTGCCAGCAGCCAAGATCAGGGGTCCCAGCATTTT
CDR3: CASSQDQGSQHF
V: TRBV7-9
J: TRBJ1-5
D: NA
size: many

DNA: TGTGCCAGCAGCCCAGGACTCCCAGGGGACGAGCAGTACTTC
CDR3: CASSPGLPGDEQYF
V: TRBV6-4
J: TRBJ2-7
D: NA
size: few

DNA: TGCAGCGGTGGAAGACCCTCGCTCGGGGAGCTGTTTTTT
CDR3: CSGGRPSLGELFF
V: TRBV29-1
J: TRBJ2-2
D: NA
size: NA

DNA: TGCGCCAGCAGCTCCGGGGGATTAGGACGCTACGAGCAGTACTTC
CDR3: CASSSGGLGRYEQYF
V: TRBV5-1
J: TRBJ2-7
D: NA
size: few

DNA: TGCAGCGTTTTAATGGGCAGGGCTTCTATCGATGGCTACACCTTC
CDR3: CSVLMGRASIDGYTF
V: TRBV29-1
J: TRBJ1-2
D: NA
size: NA

DNA: TGTGCCATCAGTCGGGGTTATAATTCACCCCTCCACTTT
CDR3: CAISRGYNSPLHF
V: TRBV10-3
J: TRBJ1-6
D: NA
size: many

DNA: TGCAGTGCTAGAGGGGGGGCTAGCGGGGAGGAGCTGTTTTTT
CDR3: CSARGGASGEELFF
V: TRBV20-1
J: TRBJ2-2
D: TRBD2
size: NA

DNA: TGTGCCAGCTCACCGCGGTCGACCGGAAGGGAGACCCAGTACTTC
CDR3: CASSPRSTGRETQYF
V: TRBV18
J: TRBJ2-5
D: NA
size: NA

DNA: TGCGCCAGCAGCCCGGGACTAGCGGGGGTCTCTAGCACAGATACGCAGTATTTT
CDR3: CASSPGLAGVSSTDTQYF
V: TRBV5-1
J: TRBJ2-3
D: TRBD2
size: many

DNA: TGTGCCAGCAGCTTATACAGGAGCCGCACTGAAGCTTTCTTT
CDR3: CASSLYRSRTEAFF
V: TRBV6-5
J: TRBJ1-1
D: NA
size: NA

DNA: TGTGCCAGCAGTTACCGGCAGGGGACAACCGAGCAGTACTTC
CDR3: CASSYRQGTTEQYF
V: TRBV6-5
J: TRBJ2-7
D: NA
size: NA

DNA: TGTGCCAGCAGTGACGTAGACAAGATATACACAGATACGCAGTATTTT
CDR3: CASSDVDKIYTDTQYF
V: TRBV2
J: TRBJ2-3
D: NA
size: few

DNA: TGTGCCAGCAGCCCCCAGAGTGGCGGGAGCGAGTACTTC
CDR3: CASSPQSGGSEYF
V: TRBV7-2
J: TRBJ2-7
D: TRBD2
size: NA

DNA: TGTGCCAGCAGTCTTAGCGGGGGGATACAAGAGACCCAGTACTTC
CDR3: CASSLSGGIQETQYF
V: TRBV12-3/TRBV12-4
J: TRBJ2-5
D: TRBD2
size: few

DNA: TGTGCCAGCAGTTACTCCGGTGGAAACACCATATATTTT
CDR3: CASSYSGGNTIYF
V: TRBV6-5
J: TRBJ1-3
D: NA
size: NA

DNA: TGTGCCAGCAGATACGGAAGGGGCCCAGATACGCAGTATTTT
CDR3: CASRYGRGPDTQYF
V: TRBV7-9
J: TRBJ2-3
D: NA
size: NA

DNA: TGCAGTGCTAGTAGACTCCTAGCGGAGGGAGAGCAGTACTTC
CDR3: CSASRLLAEGEQYF
V: TRBV20-1
J: TRBJ2-7
D: TRBD2
size: NA

DNA: TGCGCCAGCAGCCGTTGGGCTCGGAATGAGCAGTTCTTC
CDR3: CASSRWARNEQFF
V: TRBV4-1
J: TRBJ2-1
D: NA
size: NA

DNA: TGTGCCGCCGAGGGGTACAATGAGCAGTTCTTC
CDR3: CAAEGYNEQFF
V: TRBV10-3
J: TRBJ2-1
D: NA
size: few

DNA: TGCGCCAGCAGCTTCGCCTCCAGCACAGATACGCAGTATTTT
CDR3: CASSFASSTDTQYF
V: TRBV5-1
J: TRBJ2-3
D: NA
size: few

DNA: TGTGCCAGCAGCTACGACCGATGGGACAGGGATCGCGATGAGCAGTTCTTC
CDR3: CASSYDRWDRDRDEQFF
V: TRBV11-3
J: TRBJ2-1
D: TRBD1
size: NA

DNA: TGTGCCAGCAGGGGTTGGGGGACAGGGGTTACTGAAGCTTTCTTT
CDR3: CASRGWGTGVTEAFF
V: TRBV27
J: TRBJ1-1
D: TRBD1
size: NA

DNA: TGCAGTGCTAGTTCGGCTAGCGGGCCCGTGGAGCAGTACTTC
CDR3: CSASSASGPVEQYF
V: TRBV20-1
J: TRBJ2-7
D: TRBD2
size: NA

DNA: TGTGCCAGCAGTGAAAGTGAGAACTATTCACCCCTCCACTTT
CDR3: CASSESENYSPLHF
V: TRBV25-1
J: TRBJ1-6
D: NA
size: NA

DNA: TGTGCCAGCGGACCCCCGGGGGGCCATCCCACCCACAATGAGCAGTTCTTC
CDR3: CASGPPGGHPTHNEQFF
V: TRBV12-3/TRBV12-4
J: TRBJ2-1
D: NA
size: NA

DNA: TGCAGTGCCGCCCTAGGGGACTTCTACAATGAGCAGTTCTTC
CDR3: CSAALGDFYNEQFF
V: TRBV20-1
J: TRBJ2-1
D: NA
size: few

DNA: TGCAGCGTTGAGAGGCAGGTAGAGAACTATGGCTACACCTTC
CDR3: CSVERQVENYGYTF
V: TRBV29-1
J: TRBJ1-2
D: NA
size: few

DNA: TGCAGTGCTAGTTACCGGGACACCCGCTACGAGCAGTACTTC
CDR3: CSASYRDTRYEQYF
V: TRBV20-1
J: TRBJ2-7
D: NA
size: NA